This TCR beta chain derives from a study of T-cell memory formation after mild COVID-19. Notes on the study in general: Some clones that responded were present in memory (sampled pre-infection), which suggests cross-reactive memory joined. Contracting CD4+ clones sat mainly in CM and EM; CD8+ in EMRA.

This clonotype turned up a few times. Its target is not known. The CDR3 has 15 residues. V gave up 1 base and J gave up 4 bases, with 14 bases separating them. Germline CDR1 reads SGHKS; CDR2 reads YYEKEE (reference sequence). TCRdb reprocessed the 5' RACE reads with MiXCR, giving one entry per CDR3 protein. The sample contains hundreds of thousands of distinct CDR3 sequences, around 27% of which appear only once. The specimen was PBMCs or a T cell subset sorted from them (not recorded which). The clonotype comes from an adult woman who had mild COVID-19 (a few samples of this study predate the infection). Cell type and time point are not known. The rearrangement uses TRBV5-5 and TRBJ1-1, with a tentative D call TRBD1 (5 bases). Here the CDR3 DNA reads TGTGCCAGCAGCTTGCTTAGGGGCGGGGGCACTGAAGCTTTCTTT. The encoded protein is CASSLLRGGGTEAFF.